Below, 27 T cell receptor beta chains from the same sample are listed, as sequenced in a study of cytomegalovirus exposure and HLA in healthy donors. It was with 60 Vbeta and 13 Jbeta primers that the PCR ran. The assay was immunoSEQ multiplex PCR, and TCRdb's table has in-frame clones only and misses some. Among about 190,000 clones listed, roughly four fifths were seen once. Specimen: PBMCs. All receptors derive from a woman aged 30 to 39 in good health and CMV-seropositive.

The CDR3: CASSTDGRGNTEAFF. The CDR3 region has the DNA TGCGCCAGCAGCACCGATGGCAGGGGGAACACTGAAGCTTTCTTT. The gene calls are TRBV5-1 and TRBJ1-1; D perhaps matches TRBD1 (6 bases). The V gene lost 4 bases and the J gene lost 1 base, with 14 bases spanning the gap. The CDR3 extends over 15 amino acids. CDR1 SGHRS and CDR2 YFSETQ come from the germline V gene.

This clone was found a few times. The chain links TRBV6-1 to TRBJ2-7; D is unclear. The CDR3 loop spans 13 amino acids. Germline lookup yields CDR1 MNHNS and CDR2 SASEGT. The V end lost 7 bases, the J end lost 3 bases, and 13 bases lay between the germline ends. The CDR3 sequence: CASKERPNYEQYF. The DNA of the CDR3 is TGTGCCAGCAAGGAGCGACCGAACTACGAGCAGTACTTC.

The gene calls are TRBV15 and TRBJ2-7, with D maybe TRBD1 (5 bases). Germline assignment: CDR1 LNHNV and CDR2 YYDKDF (reference sequence). V lost 2 bases, J lost 1 base, and 9 bases lay in between. The CDR3 contains 14 residues. CDR3 protein: CATSRSTGSYEQYF. CDR3 sequence (DNA): TGTGCCACCAGCAGATCAACAGGATCCTACGAGCAGTACTTC.

The CDR3 here is CASSGYRGANTEAFF. The CDR3, as DNA: TGTGCCAGCAGTGGCTACAGGGGTGCGAACACTGAAGCTTTCTTT. The chain uses TRBV5-8 and TRBJ1-1; 7 bases are shared with TRBD1. V shed 5 bases and J 1 base; nucleotides not matched to a gene: 8. Germline values: CDR1 SGHTS, CDR2 YDEGEE. This CDR3 is 15 amino acids long.

V and J are TRBV7-9 and TRBJ1-5, with D maybe TRBD1 (6 bases). CDR1 and CDR2 (germline): SEHNR, FQNEAQ (reference sequence). The CDR3 has 14 residues. V was cut by 5 bases and J by 5 bases, with 13 bases left in between. CDR3 coding DNA: TGTGCCAGCAGCACGGACAGCCTATATCAGCCCCAGCATTTT. It is translated as CASSTDSLYQPQHF. The entire variable domain, with the rest obtained from reference TRBV7-9 and TRBJ1-5, is as follows: DTGVSQNPRHKITKRGQNVTFRCDPISEHNRLYWYRQTLGQGPEFLTYFQNEAQLEKSRLLSDRFSAERPKGSFSTLEIQRTEQGDSAMYLCASSTDSLYQPQHFGDGTRLSIL.

The CDR3 DNA follows: TGCGCCAGCAGTGATCCGGGGTCCCTCACAGATACGCAGTATTTT. Amino acids: CASSDPGSLTDTQYF. This sequence joins TRBV10-1 and TRBJ2-3, with D tentatively TRBD2 (5 bases). With 3 bases removed from V and 2 bases from J, the gap between germline ends came to 12 bases. Germline CDR1 is WNHNN and CDR2 is SYGVQD (reference sequence). This CDR3 is 15 amino acids long.

For the CDR3, the DNA is TGTGCCAGCAGTGACCCCCCAGTGAACACTGAAGCTTTCTTT. It is translated as CASSDPPVNTEAFF. The chain has TRBV6-1 and TRBJ1-1; unclear D gene. The CDR3 runs to 14 residues. V gave up 3 bases and J gave up 0 bases, with 8 bases separating them. Germline V gene lookup returns CDR1 MNHNS and CDR2 SASEGT.

The V and J genes are TRBV27 and TRBJ1-2, with 8 bases identical to TRBD1. The germline CDR1 and CDR2 sequences are MNHEY and SMNVEV (reference sequence). With 5 bases clipped from V and 8 bases from J, the junction kept 7 bases outside the gene matches. CDR3 length: 13 amino acids. CDR3 region: CASSPRTGYGYTF. Written as DNA, the CDR3 is TGTGCCAGCAGTCCTCGGACAGGGTACGGCTACACCTTC.

The chain is built from TRBV5-1 and TRBJ2-7; TRBD1 aligns across 9 bases. CDR1 SGHRS and CDR2 YFSETQ come from the germline V gene. The CDR3 has 15 residues. V trimming: 0 bases; J trimming: 3 bases; junction bases outside the gene matches: 4. CDR3 coding DNA: TGCGCCAGCAGCTTGGCCAGGGACAGGGTCTACGAGCAGTACTTC. This codes for CASSLARDRVYEQYF.

CDR3 sequence reads: CASSLDGRPETQYF. The CDR3 region has the DNA TGTGCCAGCAGCTTGGACGGGAGGCCAGAGACCCAGTACTTC. V usage is TRBV5-4 and J usage is TRBJ2-5, with 7 bases matching TRBD2. The CDR3 has 14 amino acids. Germline-derived CDR1 and CDR2 are SGHNT and YYREEE (reference sequence). Trimming at V came to 0 bases and at J to 4 bases, leaving 3 bases not matched to a gene. The whole variable domain, filled in from reference TRBV5-4 and TRBJ2-5, reads ETGVTQSPTHLIKTRGQQVTLRCSSQSGHNTVSWYQQALGQGPQFIFQYYREEENGRGNFPPRFSGLQFPNYSSELNVNALELDDSALYLCASSLDGRPETQYFGPGTRLLVL.

This chain links TRBV19 with TRBJ2-3; D is perhaps TRBD2 (5 bases). CDR1 is LNHDA, CDR2 SQIVND, per germline (reference sequence). Trimming removed 6 bases at V and 2 bases at J, with 12 bases between. This CDR3 comprises 14 residues. The CDR3 coding sequence is TGTGCCAGTAGACGGGGAGAACTCACAGATACGCAGTATTTT. Its protein is CASRRGELTDTQYF.

V usage is TRBV4-2 and J usage is TRBJ1-4; no reliable D call. V lost 0 bases to trimming and J lost 8 bases, with 10 bases between them. Germline V gives CDR1 LGHNA, CDR2 YNFKEQ. The CDR3 loop spans 14 amino acids. The CDR3 bases are TGTGCCAGCAGCCAAGATAGCGGCGCCGAAAAACTGTTTTTT. Amino acids: CASSQDSGAEKLFF.

The CDR3 spells CASSSAGVEQYF. CDR3 sequence (DNA): TGCGCCAGCAGCTCAGCGGGGGTCGAGCAGTACTTC. This chain connects TRBV4-1 to TRBJ2-7; 8 nucleotides line up with TRBD2. This CDR3 has 12 amino acids. Germline lookup yields CDR1 MGHRA and CDR2 YSYEKL. V trimming: 5 bases; J trimming: 6 bases; junction bases outside the gene matches: 3.

This clone appeared once. The chain uses TRBV28 and TRBJ2-5; 8 nucleotides align to TRBD1. The J call could be wrong; TRBJ2-7 is a better fit for the DNA end. CDR3 size: 15 residues. Germline lookup yields CDR1 MDHEN and CDR2 SYDVKM. This chain's CDR3 is CASSFQGAGSYEQYF. Here the CDR3 DNA reads TGTGCCAGCAGTTTCCAGGGGGCAGGCTCCTACGAGCAGTACTTC.

The rearrangement joins TRBV5-4 to TRBJ2-7, with 12 bases identical to TRBD2. This CDR3 contains 18 residues. CDR1 SGHNT and CDR2 YYREEE come from the germline V gene (reference sequence). V shed 0 bases, J shed 0 bases, and the junction held 7 bases outside the gene matches. CDR3 sequence: CASSLEPTSGRFSYEQYF. In nucleotides, the CDR3 is TGTGCCAGCAGCTTGGAACCGACTAGCGGGAGATTCTCCTACGAGCAGTACTTC. The variable domain in full, with the rest retrieved from reference TRBV5-4 and TRBJ2-7, is ETGVTQSPTHLIKTRGQQVTLRCSSQSGHNTVSWYQQALGQGPQFIFQYYREEENGRGNFPPRFSGLQFPNYSSELNVNALELDDSALYLCASSLEPTSGRFSYEQYFGPGTRLTVT.

On this clone itself: One end of the junction is discordant with germline, which a read error may explain. The chain links TRBV10-3 to TRBJ2-5; D is possibly TRBD2 (6 bases). Per the germline V gene, CDR1 is ENHRY and CDR2 is SYGVKD. CDR3 length: 15 residues. CDR3 sequence: CAISDPPGGQEAQYF. The DNA for the CDR3 is TGTGCCATCAGTGACCCCCCCGGGGGTCAAGAGGCCCAGTACTTC.

This chain links TRBV7-6 with TRBJ1-1; D is ambiguous. Trimming cost V 5 bases and J 0 bases, with 13 bases left between them. This CDR3 region has 15 residues. The germline V gene encodes CDR1 SGHVS and CDR2 FNYEAQ. This CDR3 is CASSVGGVLNTEAFF. CDR3 DNA sequence: TGTGCCAGCAGCGTTGGTGGAGTCCTGAACACTGAAGCTTTCTTT.

The V gene is TRBV7-6, the J gene TRBJ2-7, with 10 bases aligning to TRBD2. Germline V lookup: CDR1 SGHVS, CDR2 FNYEAQ. The CDR3 length is 15 residues. After removal of 1 base from V and 4 bases from J, the junction contained 4 bases not matched to a gene. The CDR3 protein is CASSLESGRAYEQYF. CDR3 in DNA: TGTGCCAGCAGCTTAGAGAGCGGGAGGGCGTACGAGCAGTACTTC.

This chain connects TRBV6-5 to TRBJ2-1, with D unclear. With 5 bases removed from V and 0 bases from J, the gap between germline ends came to 11 bases. Germline V CDR1 and CDR2: MNHEY, SVGAGI. The length of the CDR3 is 15 residues. The CDR3 region is CASSPRSVSYNEQFF. The CDR3 nucleotides read TGTGCCAGCAGTCCCCGGTCTGTCTCCTACAATGAGCAGTTCTTC.

The J gene is TRBJ2-7, the V gene TRBV6-1; 7 bases are shared with TRBD1. The trim removed 5 bases at V and 2 bases at J, leaving 6 bases unmatched. CDR1 is MNHNS and CDR2 is SASEGT in the germline V gene. The CDR3 extends over 14 amino acids. CDR3 protein: CASSRVQGAYEQYF. The CDR3 DNA is TGTGCCAGCAGTCGGGTCCAGGGGGCCTACGAGCAGTACTTC.

This chain uses TRBV5-1 with TRBJ2-7; 13 nucleotides line up with TRBD2. J gave up 3 bases and V 4 bases, and 4 bases lay outside the gene matches. This CDR3 is built from 15 residues. Per the germline V gene, CDR1 is SGHRS and CDR2 is YFSETQ. CDR3 DNA: TGCGCCAGCAGCAGGGGACTAGCGGGATTCTACGAGCAGTACTTC. Translating gives CASSRGLAGFYEQYF. The variable domain in full, with the rest retrieved from reference TRBV5-1 and TRBJ2-7, is KAGVTQTPRYLIKTRGQQVTLSCSPISGHRSVSWYQQTPGQGLQFLFEYFSETQRNKGNFPGRFSGRQFSNSRSEMNVSTLELGDSALYLCASSRGLAGFYEQYFGPGTRLTVT.

The V call is TRBV5-5, the J call TRBJ1-4; D perhaps matches TRBD1 (6 bases). V lost 4 bases, J lost 4 bases, and 11 bases lay in between. Per germline, CDR1 SGHKS and CDR2 YYEKEE (reference sequence). The CDR3 runs to 14 residues. CDR3 nucleotides: TGTGCCAGCAGCCTGGAGGGGGTTAATGAAAAACTGTTTTTT. This translates into CASSLEGVNEKLFF. The whole variable domain, filled in from reference TRBV5-5 and TRBJ1-4, reads DAGVTQSPTHLIKTRGQQVTLRCSPISGHKSVSWYQQVLGQGPQFIFQYYEKEERGRGNFPDRFSARQFPNYSSELNVNALLLGDSALYLCASSLEGVNEKLFFGSGTQLSVL.

The table lists this clone with a few counts. This rearrangement joins TRBV7-9 to TRBJ2-7; 10 bases map to TRBD2. Germline lookup yields CDR1 SEHNR and CDR2 FQNEAQ (reference sequence). The CDR3 runs to 14 residues. V lost 5 bases to trimming and J lost 2 bases; unmatched junction nucleotides: 3. This CDR3 reads CASSPTSGTYEQYF. In nucleotides, the CDR3 is TGTGCCAGCAGCCCCACTAGCGGGACCTACGAGCAGTACTTC.

This clone was picked up one time. The chain has TRBV7-8 and TRBJ2-3; D call uncertain. This CDR3 is 16 amino acids long. V dropped 3 bases and J dropped 0 bases, with 13 bases sitting between them. Per germline, CDR1 SGHVS and CDR2 FQNEAQ. The CDR3 sequence is CASSFPHSPSTDTQYF. CDR3 nucleotide sequence: TGTGCCAGCAGCTTCCCCCATAGCCCTAGCACAGATACGCAGTATTTT.

The V call is TRBV7-2, the J call TRBJ1-5; D ambiguous. This CDR3 is 14 amino acids long. Germline V gene lookup returns CDR1 SGHTA and CDR2 FQGNSA. V lost 6 bases and J lost 4, with 13 bases in between. CDR3 bases: TGTGCCAGCAGACCGGGAGCCGGGAATCAGCCCCAGCATTTT. Translating gives CASRPGAGNQPQHF.

The chain links TRBV23-1 to TRBJ2-5; 7 positions match TRBD1. TRBV23-1 is filed as an ORF, its function uncertain. This CDR3 is 16 amino acids long. V dropped 6 bases and J dropped 0; count of bases not matched to a gene: 10. In nucleotides, the CDR3 is TGCGCCAGCAGACCTGGGACAGCCCCGTACCAAGAGACCCAGTACTTC. Protein sequence: CASRPGTAPYQETQYF.

The genes are TRBV12-5 and TRBJ2-5, with 8 nucleotides matching TRBD2. Germline V gives CDR1 LGHNT, CDR2 FRNRAP. The length of the CDR3 is 15 residues. V shed 2 bases and J 2 bases; nucleotides not matched to a gene: 4. The CDR3 coding sequence is TGTGCTAGTGGTTTGACTGGCGGGGGGCAAGAGACCCAGTACTTC. Translation gives CASGLTGGGQETQYF.